These T cell receptor beta chains were read from a single sample in a study of T cells in Graves' hyperthyroidism and ophthalmopathy. Using its own MiXCR run on the multiplex PCR reads, TCRdb lists one record per CDR3 protein. The table has under 650,000 distinct CDR3 sequences, 15% to 20% seen once. Specimen: blood. Source of these receptors: a young woman with Graves' hyperthyroidism. CDR3s include the opening cysteine and the closing phenylalanine or tryptophan. The D gene is left open where the match is weak. A row's size may be missing; if present it is once, few, many or a size class.

j_call | d_call | v_call | clone_size | cdr3_aa | cdr3_nt
TRBJ1-2 | TRBD1 | TRBV7-7 | - | CASSPRTGEEGYTF | TGTGCTAGCAGCCCCCGGACAGGGGAGGAAGGCTACACCTTC
TRBJ2-7 | - | TRBV29-1 | few | CSVAGTNEQYF | TGCAGCGTTGCGGGGACCAACGAGCAGTACTTC
TRBJ2-5 | - | TRBV20-1 | few | CSARDPRQGASRQETQYF | TGCAGTGCTAGAGATCCCCGTCAGGGCGCCTCGCGACAAGAGACCCAGTACTTC
TRBJ1-2 | TRBD1 | TRBV3-1 | - | CASSPNRGTGYTF | TGTGCCAGCAGCCCGAACAGGGGTACGGGCTACACCTTC
TRBJ2-6 | TRBD1 | TRBV12-3/TRBV12-4 | many | CASRPGQGPGANVLTF | TGTGCCAGCAGACCGGGACAGGGGCCTGGGGCCAACGTCCTGACTTTC
TRBJ2-2 | TRBD1 | TRBV12-5 | many | CASQDRSNTGELFF | TGTGCTAGTCAGGACAGGTCGAACACCGGGGAGCTGTTTTTT
TRBJ2-7 | - | TRBV10-3 | few | CAIRSGASYEQYF | TGTGCCATCAGGAGTGGGGCTTCCTACGAGCAGTACTTC
TRBJ2-5 | TRBD2 | TRBV5-1 | - | CASSLAPGLAGGPSMETQYF | TGCGCCAGCAGCTTGGCGCCGGGACTAGCGGGAGGGCCGTCTATGGAGACCCAGTACTTC
TRBJ2-2 | - | TRBV7-3 | - | CASSGGGTINTGELFF | TGTGCCAGCAGTGGGGGGGGGACAATCAACACCGGGGAGCTGTTTTTT
TRBJ1-2 | TRBD1 | TRBV28 | many | CASSDTGGNGYTF | TGTGCCAGCAGCGATACAGGGGGAAATGGCTACACCTTC
TRBJ2-1 | - | TRBV20-1 | few | CSARGISYNEQFF | TGCAGTGCTAGAGGAATTAGCTACAATGAGCAGTTCTTC
TRBJ2-1 | TRBD2 | TRBV5-1 | once | CASSQGLAGYEQFF | TGCGCCAGCAGCCAGGGACTAGCGGGATATGAGCAGTTCTTC
TRBJ1-1 | - | TRBV20-1 | many | CSPKKGGSDTEAFF | TGCAGTCCAAAGAAGGGGGGGTCAGACACTGAAGCTTTCTTT
TRBJ2-1 | TRBD2 | TRBV6-1 | many | CASSGTSGSYGEQFF | TGTGCCAGCAGTGGCACTAGCGGGAGCTATGGTGAGCAGTTCTTC
TRBJ2-5 | - | TRBV7-2 | - | CASSFRRQKETQYF | TGTGCCAGCAGCTTCCGACGACAGAAGGAGACCCAGTACTTC
TRBJ1-2 | TRBD1 | TRBV3-1 | - | CASSQDRQGRNYGYTF | TGTGCCAGCAGCCAAGACCGACAGGGGCGGAACTATGGCTACACCTTC